This note documents a single T cell receptor beta chain sequence. This sample was taken from a study of control samples from healthy donors and cancer patients. The method was immunoSEQ multiplex PCR; TCRdb's version includes in-frame clones alone and lacks a portion of them. The sample has under 70,000 clones, approximately 95% seen once. The specimen sequenced was blood. The origin of this receptor is a young woman in good health.

The CDR3 DNA is TGCGCCAGCAGCTTGATGGCTAGCGGGAGCACAGATACGCAGTATTTT. Protein: CASSLMASGSTDTQYF. This sequence joins TRBV5-1 and TRBJ2-3, with 8 bases fitting TRBD2. The germline V gene has CDR1 SGHRS and CDR2 YFSETQ. This CDR3 is built from 16 residues. The trim removed 1 base at V and 0 bases at J, leaving 4 bases unmatched. Filled out from reference TRBV5-1 and TRBJ2-3, the complete variable domain reads KAGVTQTPRYLIKTRGQQVTLSCSPISGHRSVSWYQQTPGQGLQFLFEYFSETQRNKGNFPGRFSGRQFSNSRSEMNVSTLELGDSALYLCASSLMASGSTDTQYFGPGTRLTVL.